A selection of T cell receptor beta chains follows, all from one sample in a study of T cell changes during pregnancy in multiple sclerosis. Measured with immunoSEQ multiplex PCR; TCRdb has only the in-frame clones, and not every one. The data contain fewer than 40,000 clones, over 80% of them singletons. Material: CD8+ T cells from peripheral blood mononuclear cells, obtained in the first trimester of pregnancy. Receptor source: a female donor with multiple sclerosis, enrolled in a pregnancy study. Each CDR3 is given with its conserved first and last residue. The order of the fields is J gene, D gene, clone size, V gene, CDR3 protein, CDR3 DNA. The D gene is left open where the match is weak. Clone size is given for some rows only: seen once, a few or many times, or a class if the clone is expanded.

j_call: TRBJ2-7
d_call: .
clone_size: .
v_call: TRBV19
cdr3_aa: CASSIRPGKAYEQYF
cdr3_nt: TGTGCCAGTAGTATCCGGCCGGGGAAGGCCTACGAGCAGTACTTC

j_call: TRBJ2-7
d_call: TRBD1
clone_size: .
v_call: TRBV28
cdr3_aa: CASSLPTDRGSYEQYF
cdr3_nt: TGTGCCAGCAGTTTACCAACCGACAGGGGGAGCTACGAGCAGTACTTC

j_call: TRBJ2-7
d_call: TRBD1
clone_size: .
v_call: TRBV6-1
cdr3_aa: CASSEAIGQGDNEQYF
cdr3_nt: TGTGCCAGCAGTGAAGCAATAGGACAGGGGGATAACGAGCAGTACTTC

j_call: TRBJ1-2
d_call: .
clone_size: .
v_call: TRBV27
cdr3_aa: CASSLSASPTEKPLHGYTF
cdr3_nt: TGTGCCAGCAGTTTAAGCGCATCCCCGACAGAAAAACCTCTGCATGGCTACACCTTC

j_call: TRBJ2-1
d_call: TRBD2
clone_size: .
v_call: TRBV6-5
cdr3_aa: CASSISSGTYNEQFF
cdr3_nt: TGTGCCAGCAGTATATCTAGCGGCACCTACAATGAGCAGTTCTTC

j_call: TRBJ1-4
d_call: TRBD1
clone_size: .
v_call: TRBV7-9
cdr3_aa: CASSQQKGQGEKLFF
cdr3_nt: TGTGCCAGCAGCCAGCAAAAGGGACAGGGTGAAAAACTGTTTTTT

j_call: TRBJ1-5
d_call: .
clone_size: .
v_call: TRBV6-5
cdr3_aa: CASSYSRGGENAPQHF
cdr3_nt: TGTGCCAGCAGTTACTCGAGAGGAGGGGAAAACGCGCCCCAGCATTTT

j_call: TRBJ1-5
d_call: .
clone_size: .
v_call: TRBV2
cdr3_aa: CASSEGRGYDQPQHF
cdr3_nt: TGTGCCAGCAGTGAAGGCAGGGGATACGATCAGCCCCAGCATTTT

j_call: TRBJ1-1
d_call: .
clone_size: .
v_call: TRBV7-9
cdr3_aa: CASSLALRGTEAFF
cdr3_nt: TGTGCCAGCAGCTTAGCGCTAAGAGGCACTGAAGCTTTCTTT

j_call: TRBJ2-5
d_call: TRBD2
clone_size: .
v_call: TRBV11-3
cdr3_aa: CASSIPLAGIPQETQYF
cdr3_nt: TGTGCCAGCAGCATCCCACTAGCGGGGATCCCTCAAGAGACCCAGTACTTC

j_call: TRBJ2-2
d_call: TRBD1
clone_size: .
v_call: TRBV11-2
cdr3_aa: CASSLAQGADTGELFF
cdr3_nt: TGTGCCAGCAGCTTAGCACAGGGGGCTGACACCGGGGAGCTGTTTTTT

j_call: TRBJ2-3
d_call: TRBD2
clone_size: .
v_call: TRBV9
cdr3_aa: CASSTRDGRALIDTQYF
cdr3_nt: TGTGCCAGCAGCACCCGTGACGGGAGGGCCCTCATAGATACGCAGTATTTT

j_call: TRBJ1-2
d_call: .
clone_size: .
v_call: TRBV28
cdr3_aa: CASWRLRGGYGYTF
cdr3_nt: TGTGCCAGCTGGCGGTTACGAGGGGGATATGGCTACACCTTC

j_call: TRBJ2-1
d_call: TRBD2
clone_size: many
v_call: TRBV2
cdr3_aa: CASSQRTSGLYNEQFF
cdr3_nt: TGTGCCAGCAGCCAGAGGACTAGCGGGCTCTACAATGAGCAGTTCTTC

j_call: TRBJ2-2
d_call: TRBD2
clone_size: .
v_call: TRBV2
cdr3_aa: CASSEGGLVAGGPGELFF
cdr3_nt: TGTGCCAGCAGTGAAGGCGGGTTGGTAGCGGGGGGGCCCGGGGAGCTGTTTTTT

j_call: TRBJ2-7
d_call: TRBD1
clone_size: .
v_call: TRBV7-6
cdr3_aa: CASSPGTDTEQYF
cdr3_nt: TGTGCCAGCAGCCCCGGGACAGACACTGAGCAGTACTTC

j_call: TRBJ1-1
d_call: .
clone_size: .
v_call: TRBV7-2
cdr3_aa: CASSLDREDMNTEAFF
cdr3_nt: TGTGCCAGCAGCTTAGACAGGGAAGATATGAACACTGAAGCTTTCTTT

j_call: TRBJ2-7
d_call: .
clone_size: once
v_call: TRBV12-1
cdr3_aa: CASSFAGQGLF
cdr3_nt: TGTGCCAGCAGCTTTGCGGGGCAGGGACTCTTC

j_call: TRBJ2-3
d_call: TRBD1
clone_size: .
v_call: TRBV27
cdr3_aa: CASSLQGEVGTDTQYF
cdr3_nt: TGTGCCAGCAGTTTACAGGGGGAAGTGGGCACAGATACGCAGTATTTT

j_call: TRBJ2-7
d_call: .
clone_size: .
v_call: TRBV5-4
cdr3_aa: CASSFGIGQEQYF
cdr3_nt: TGTGCCAGCAGCTTCGGGATTGGCCAGGAGCAGTACTTC

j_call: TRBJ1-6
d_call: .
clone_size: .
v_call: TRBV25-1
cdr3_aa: CASSGWTAYNSPLHF
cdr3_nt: TGTGCCAGCAGTGGTTGGACAGCCTATAATTCACCCCTCCACTTT

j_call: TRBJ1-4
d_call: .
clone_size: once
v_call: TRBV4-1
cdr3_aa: CASSPRQWNEKLFF
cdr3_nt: TGCGCCAGCAGCCCACGACAGTGGAATGAAAAACTGTTTTTT

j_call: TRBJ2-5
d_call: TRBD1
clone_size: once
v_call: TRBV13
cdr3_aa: CASSPRTGIETQYF
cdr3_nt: TGTGCCAGCAGCCCGCGGACAGGGATAGAGACCCAGTACTTC

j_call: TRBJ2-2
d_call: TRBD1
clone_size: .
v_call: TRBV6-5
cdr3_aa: CASSYLTGTGELFF
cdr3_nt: TGTGCCAGCAGTTACTTGACAGGGACCGGGGAGCTGTTTTTT

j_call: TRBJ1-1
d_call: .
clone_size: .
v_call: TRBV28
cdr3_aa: CASILGGTEAFF
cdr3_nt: TGTGCCAGCATCTTGGGGGGAACTGAAGCTTTCTTT

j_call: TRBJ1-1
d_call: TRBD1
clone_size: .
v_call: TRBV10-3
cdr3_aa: CAIGEDRGNTEAFF
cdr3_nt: TGTGCCATCGGGGAAGACAGGGGAAACACTGAAGCTTTCTTT

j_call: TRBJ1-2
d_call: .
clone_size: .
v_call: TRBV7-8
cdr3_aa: CASSLVDTSNYGYTF
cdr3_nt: TGTGCCAGCAGCTTAGTGGACACTTCGAACTATGGCTACACCTTC

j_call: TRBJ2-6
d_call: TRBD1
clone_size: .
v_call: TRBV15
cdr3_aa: CATSRDKGQRLSGANVLTF
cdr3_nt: TGTGCCACCAGCAGAGATAAGGGACAGCGACTCTCTGGGGCCAACGTCCTGACTTTC

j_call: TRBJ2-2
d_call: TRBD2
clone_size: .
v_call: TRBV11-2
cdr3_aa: CASSVGLAGVLNTGELFF
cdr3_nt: TGTGCCAGCAGCGTAGGACTAGCGGGGGTTTTGAACACCGGGGAGCTGTTTTTT

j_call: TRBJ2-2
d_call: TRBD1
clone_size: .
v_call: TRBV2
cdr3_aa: CASNSLRTGGTGELFF
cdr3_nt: TGTGCCAGCAACTCGCTTCGGACAGGGGGCACCGGGGAGCTGTTTTTT

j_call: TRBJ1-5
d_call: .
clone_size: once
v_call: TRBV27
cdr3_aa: CASSLDSARPQHF
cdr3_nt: TGTGCCAGCAGTTTAGACAGCGCCCGGCCCCAGCATTTT

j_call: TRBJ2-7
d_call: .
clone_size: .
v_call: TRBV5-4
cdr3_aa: CASSLTLRDEQYF
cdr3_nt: TGTGCCAGCAGCTTGACGTTGCGGGACGAGCAGTACTTC

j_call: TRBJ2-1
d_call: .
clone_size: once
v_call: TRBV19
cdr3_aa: CASSIGEYNEQFF
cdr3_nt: TGTGCCAGTAGTATAGGAGAATACAATGAGCAGTTCTTC

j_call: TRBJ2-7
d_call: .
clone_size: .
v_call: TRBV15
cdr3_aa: CATSSEDSSSYEQYF
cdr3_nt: TGTGCCACCAGCAGTGAGGACAGCAGCTCCTACGAGCAGTACTTC

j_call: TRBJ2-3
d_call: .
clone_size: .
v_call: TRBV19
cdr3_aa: CASSPFSLDTQYF
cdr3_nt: TGTGCCAGTAGTCCCTTTTCCTTAGATACGCAGTATTTT

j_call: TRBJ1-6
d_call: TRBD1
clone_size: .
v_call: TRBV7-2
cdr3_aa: CASSPRGTGGRNSPLHF
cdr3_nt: TGTGCCAGCAGCCCTAGGGGGACAGGGGGCCGGAATTCACCCCTCCACTTT

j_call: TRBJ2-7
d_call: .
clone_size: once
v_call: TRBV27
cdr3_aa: CASSPREQTYEQYF
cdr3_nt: TGTGCCAGCAGTCCGAGGGAGCAAACCTACGAGCAGTACTTC

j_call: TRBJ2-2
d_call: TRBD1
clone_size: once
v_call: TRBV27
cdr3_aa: CASRQYYRGSVLAGELFF
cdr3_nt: TGTGCCAGCAGACAATATTACAGGGGTTCTGTTCTCGCCGGGGAGCTGTTTTTT

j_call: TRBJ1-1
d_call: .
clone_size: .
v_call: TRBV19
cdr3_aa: CASAGLMNTEAFF
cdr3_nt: TGTGCCAGTGCAGGGCTTATGAACACTGAAGCTTTCTTT

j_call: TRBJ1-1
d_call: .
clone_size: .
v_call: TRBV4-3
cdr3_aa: CASSHYRQMNTEAFF
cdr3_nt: TGCGCCAGCAGCCATTACAGGCAGATGAACACTGAAGCTTTCTTT

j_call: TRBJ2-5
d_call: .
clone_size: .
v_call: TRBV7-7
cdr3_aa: CASSPTAVQETQYF
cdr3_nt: TGTGCTAGCAGCCCCACGGCGGTACAAGAGACCCAGTACTTC

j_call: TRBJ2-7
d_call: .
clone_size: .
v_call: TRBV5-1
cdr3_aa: CASSSAGGRAGGTYEQYF
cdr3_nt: TGCGCCAGCAGCTCCGCCGGGGGGCGGGCAGGAGGGACTTACGAGCAGTACTTC

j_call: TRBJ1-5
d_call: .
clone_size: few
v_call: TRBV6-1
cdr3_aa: CASSGGMSNQPQHF
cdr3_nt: TGTGCCAGCAGCGGGGGGATGAGCAATCAGCCCCAGCATTTT

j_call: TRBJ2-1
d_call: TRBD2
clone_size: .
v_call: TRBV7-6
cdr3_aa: CASSSPATGGDNEQFF
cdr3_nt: TGTGCCAGCAGCTCCCCCGCGACGGGAGGGGACAATGAGCAGTTCTTC

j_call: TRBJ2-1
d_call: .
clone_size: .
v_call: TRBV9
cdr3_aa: CASSPSADEQFF
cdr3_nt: TGTGCCAGCAGCCCCTCGGCGGATGAGCAGTTCTTC

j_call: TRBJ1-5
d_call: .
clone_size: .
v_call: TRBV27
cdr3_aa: CASSLGADQPQHF
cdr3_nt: TGTGCCAGCAGCCTGGGGGCGGATCAGCCCCAGCATTTT

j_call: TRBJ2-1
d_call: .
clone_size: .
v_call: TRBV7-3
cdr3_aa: CASSPKTRGNEQFF
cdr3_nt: TGTGCCAGCAGCCCCAAGACTAGAGGCAATGAGCAGTTCTTC

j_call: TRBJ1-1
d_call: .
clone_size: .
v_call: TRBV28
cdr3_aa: CASSLGSEAFF
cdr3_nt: TGTGCCAGCAGTTTAGGGAGTGAAGCTTTCTTT

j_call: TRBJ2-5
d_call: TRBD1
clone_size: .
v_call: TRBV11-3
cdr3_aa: CASSSAKGAGTAQETQYF
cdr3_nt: TGTGCCAGCAGCTCTGCTAAAGGAGCCGGGACAGCTCAAGAGACCCAGTACTTC

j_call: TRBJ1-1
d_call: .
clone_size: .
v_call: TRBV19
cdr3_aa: CASSAGISTEAFF
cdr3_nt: TGTGCCAGTAGTGCAGGGATCTCCACTGAAGCTTTCTTT

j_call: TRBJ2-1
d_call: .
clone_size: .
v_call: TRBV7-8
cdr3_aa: CASSLAGLDEQFF
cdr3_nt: TGTGCCAGCAGCTTAGCGGGACTCGATGAGCAGTTCTTC

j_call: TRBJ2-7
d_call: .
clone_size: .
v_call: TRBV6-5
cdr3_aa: CASSTTVNSYEQYF
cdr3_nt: TGTGCCAGCAGTACGACAGTAAACTCCTACGAGCAGTACTTC

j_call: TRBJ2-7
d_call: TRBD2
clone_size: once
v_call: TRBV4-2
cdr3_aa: CASSQPTSASSYEQYF
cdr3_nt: TGTGCCAGCAGCCAACCGACTAGCGCCTCCTCCTACGAGCAGTACTTC

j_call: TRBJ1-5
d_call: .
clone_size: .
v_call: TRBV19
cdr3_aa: CASSMRQNSNQPQHF
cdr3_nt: TGTGCCAGTAGTATGCGACAGAATAGCAATCAGCCCCAGCATTTT

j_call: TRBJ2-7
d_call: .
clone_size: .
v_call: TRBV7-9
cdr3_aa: CASSSTYEQYF
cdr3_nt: TGTGCCAGCAGCTCAACCTACGAGCAGTACTTC